Presented here are 18 T cell receptor beta chains from one specimen sequenced in a study of T cells in Graves' hyperthyroidism and ophthalmopathy. What was amplified from RNA transcripts were TCR beta CDR3 regions. The primer set for the first-round RT-PCR of the TCR CDR3 was HTBI. TCRdb independently ran MiXCR on the multiplex PCR reads; one entry per CDR3 protein. Here the sample spans more than 500,000 distinct CDR3 sequences, roughly 16% being singletons. The sequenced sample was blood. Every receptor here comes from a woman under 40 with Graves' ophthalmopathy.

V is TRBV19 and J is TRBJ2-1, with 12 bases aligning to TRBD1. Germline loops: CDR1 LNHDA, CDR2 SQIVND (reference sequence). Unmatched junction bases numbered 5, after V lost 2 bases and J lost 6 bases. This CDR3 spans 16 amino acids. The CDR3 protein is CASSIRDRGHRNEQFF. CDR3 in DNA: TGTGCCAGTAGTATAAGGGACAGGGGGCATCGCAATGAGCAGTTCTTC.

The genes are TRBV19 and TRBJ2-7; 9 bases fit TRBD1. The junction had 7 bases not matched to a gene; V was cut back by 3 bases and J by 4 bases. The CDR3 loop spans 15 amino acids. Germline values: CDR1 LNHDA, CDR2 SQIVND (reference sequence). The CDR3 here is CASSMGQGEYYEQYF. The CDR3, as DNA: TGTGCCAGTAGTATGGGACAGGGAGAGTATTACGAGCAGTACTTC.

This clonotype appeared a few times. The genes are TRBV5-4 and TRBJ1-2, with 8 positions matching TRBD1. Germline CDR1 SGHNT, CDR2 YYREEE (reference sequence). The CDR3 is 14 amino acids. V shed 5 bases, J shed 4 bases, and the junction held 7 bases outside the gene matches. This chain's CDR3 is CASRSGTGGYGYTF. The CDR3 nucleotides are TGTGCCAGCAGAAGTGGGACAGGCGGCTATGGCTACACCTTC.

A remark on this clonotype: The germline gene is not matched at one end of the junction; a read error may be the cause. The J gene is TRBJ1-5, the V gene TRBV20-1, with 7 bases matching TRBD1. CDR1 is DFQATT and CDR2 is SNEGSKA in the germline V gene (reference sequence). The CDR3 contains 14 residues. CDR3 protein: CSAPGQEGNQPRHF. The CDR3 nucleotides read TGCAGTGCTCCCGGACAGGAGGGCAATCAGCCCCGGCATTTT.

This chain connects TRBV24-1 to TRBJ2-5, with a weak D call TRBD1 (6 bases). From germline, CDR1 is KGHDR and CDR2 SFDVKD. The CDR3 has 14 residues. V was shortened by 6 bases and J by 5 bases, with 15 bases between the two germline ends. The CDR3 is CATSLTGGSETQYF. CDR3 DNA: TGTGCCACCAGTTTGACAGGCGGTAGCGAGACCCAGTACTTC.

There are many counts of this clonotype. The chain joins TRBV15 to TRBJ1-1; D ambiguous. Trimming cost V 4 bases and J 1 base, with 10 bases left between them. Per the germline V gene, CDR1 is LNHNV and CDR2 is YYDKDF (reference sequence). The CDR3 loop spans 14 amino acids. The CDR3 sequence: CATSKPRENTEAFF. For the CDR3, the DNA is TGTGCCACCAGCAAACCACGGGAGAACACTGAAGCTTTCTTT. The full variable domain, its missing parts supplied by reference TRBV15 and TRBJ1-1, is DAMVIQNPRYQVTQFGKPVTLSCSQTLNHNVMYWYQQKSSQAPKLLFHYYDKDFNNEADTPDNFQSRRPNTSFCFLDIRSPGLGDTAMYLCATSKPRENTEAFFGQGTRLTVV.

This clonotype showed up many times. The chain joins TRBV12-3 or TRBV12-4 to TRBJ1-1, with D possibly being TRBD1 (5 bases). This CDR3 has 14 amino acids. V lost 3 bases, J lost 2 bases, and 10 bases lay in between. In nucleotides, the CDR3 is TGTGCCAGCAGTTTTGCGACAGAAAACACTGAAGCTTTCTTT. Translated: CASSFATENTEAFF.

The rearrangement uses TRBV25-1 and TRBJ1-5, with 11 nucleotides matching TRBD1. With V trimmed by 3 bases and J by 5 bases, 3 bases remained unmatched. The CDR3 length is 15 residues. Germline CDR1 reads MGHDK; CDR2 reads SYGVNS. The CDR3 here is CASSDPGQGDQPQHF. Here the CDR3 DNA reads TGTGCCAGCAGTGACCCGGGACAGGGGGATCAGCCCCAGCATTTT.

The genes are TRBV29-1 and TRBJ2-5, with 7 bases identical to TRBD1. V gave up 6 bases and J gave up 5 bases; unmatched junction bases: 9. There are 13 residues in the CDR3. Looked up from germline, CDR1 is SQVTM and CDR2 is ANQGSEA. The CDR3 region has the DNA TGCAGCGTCGAGCCCGACAGGGTTGAGACCCAGTACTTC. This encodes CSVEPDRVETQYF.

This sequence joins TRBV5-1 and TRBJ2-2; 10 positions match TRBD1. The J segment lost 5 bases and the V segment lost 6 bases, leaving 7 bases of the junction unmatched. The CDR3 length is 15 residues. Germline V gene lookup returns CDR1 SGHRS and CDR2 YFSETQ. The CDR3 DNA reads as TGCGCCAGCATCGCGGGACAGGGGTCAACCGGGGAGCTGTTTTTT. It encodes CASIAGQGSTGELFF.

This clonotype turned up a few times. The chain carries TRBV20-1 and TRBJ2-7; a possible D gene is TRBD2 (6 bases). Germline CDR1 is DFQATT and CDR2 is SNEGSKA (reference sequence). CDR3 size: 13 residues. Trimming took off 6 bases at V and 5 bases at J, with 17 bases between the two ends. The CDR3 nucleotides read TGCAGTGCACCGGGACTCGGGTTTAACGAGCAGTACTTC. Translation: CSAPGLGFNEQYF.

The genes are TRBV19 and TRBJ1-2; possible D gene TRBD1, 6 bases. CDR3 size: 14 residues. The germline CDR1 and CDR2 sequences are LNHDA and SQIVND (reference sequence). Trimming took 4 bases from V and 4 from J, leaving 13 bases between them. The CDR3 reads CASSNKQGLYGYTF. The CDR3 DNA follows: TGTGCCAGTAGTAACAAACAGGGACTCTATGGCTACACCTTC.

Many counts were recorded for this clonotype. The V and J genes are TRBV2 and TRBJ1-1; D is unclear. Germline CDR1 SNHLY, CDR2 FYNNEI. The CDR3 covers 14 residues. Trimming removed 5 bases at V and 0 bases at J, with 10 bases between. The CDR3 here is CASSRAGVNTEAFF. The DNA of the CDR3 is TGTGCCAGCAGTCGGGCGGGAGTGAACACTGAAGCTTTCTTT.

The DNA of the CDR3 is TGCAGCGCCCTGACAGGGGCGAACTATGGCTACACCTTC. This translates into CSALTGANYGYTF. The chain uses TRBV29-1 and TRBJ1-2, with TRBD1 matching over 8 bases. The trim removed 7 bases at V and 2 bases at J, leaving 6 bases unmatched. CDR3 length equals 13 residues. Germline V gene data show CDR1 as SQVTM and CDR2 as ANQGSEA. Drawing the rest from reference TRBV29-1 and TRBJ1-2, the complete variable domain is SAVISQKPSRDICQRGTSLTIQCQVDSQVTMMFWYRQQPGQSLTLIATANQGSEATYESGFVIDKFPISRPNLTFSTLTVSNMSPEDSSIYLCSALTGANYGYTFGSGTRLTVV.

This clonotype was picked up many times. The chain joins TRBV12-3 or TRBV12-4 to TRBJ1-4, with 9 bases fitting TRBD1. This CDR3 region has 15 residues. Losses at the gene ends were 0 bases for V and 6 bases for J; bases not matched to a gene: 2. In DNA, the CDR3 is TGTGCCAGCAGTTTAGCCGGGACAGGGTATGAAAAACTGTTTTTT. Translating gives CASSLAGTGYEKLFF.

This clonotype was detected many times. The chain carries TRBV7-8 and TRBJ2-7, with D possibly being TRBD1 (6 bases). Trimming stripped 5 bases from V and 1 base from J, with 9 bases between. The CDR3 runs to 13 residues. Germline assignment: CDR1 SGHVS and CDR2 FQNEAQ. The CDR3 reads CASSTGQSYEQYF. DNA of the CDR3: TGTGCCAGCAGCACCGGACAGTCCTACGAGCAGTACTTC.

In this sample, this clonotype turned up many times. The chain joins TRBV28 to TRBJ2-7; 7 bases are shared with TRBD1. V was pared by 6 bases and J by 0 bases, with 5 bases of the junction left unmatched. Germline CDR1 and CDR2: MDHEN and SYDVKM. The CDR3 has 14 residues. This CDR3 is CASRTQGRSYEQYF. CDR3 nucleotides: TGTGCCAGCAGAACACAGGGGCGCTCCTACGAGCAGTACTTC. The whole variable domain, remainder taken from reference TRBV28 and TRBJ2-7, is DVKVTQSSRYLVKRTGEKVFLECVQDMDHENMFWYRQDPGLGLRLIYFSYDVKMKEKGDIPEGYSVSREKKERFSLILESASTNQTSMYLCASRTQGRSYEQYFGPGTRLTVT.

The chain employs TRBV6-1 and TRBJ2-7; D perhaps matches TRBD2 (5 bases). The CDR3 covers 12 residues. The V gene lost 5 bases and the J gene lost 5 bases, with 10 bases spanning the gap. CDR1 is MNHNS and CDR2 is SASEGT in the germline V gene. This CDR3 reads CASSPVGNEQYF. In DNA form, the CDR3 reads TGTGCCAGCAGTCCAGTCGGGAACGAGCAGTACTTC.